A selection of T cell receptor beta chains follows, all from one sample in a study of T cells after posttransplantation cyclophosphamide. Sequenced by immunoSEQ multiplex PCR; TCRdb stores in-frame clones only, minus some. The sample contains over 10,000 clones, over 2% of which appear only once. The input for sequencing was PBMCs, taken after allogeneic stem cell transplant with posttransplant cyclophosphamide. The receptors derive from a male patient between 25 and 40 years old who received an allogeneic stem cell transplant from a related donor, was CMV-positive, and had no GVHD. Among the T cells, some may be from the graft donor. CDR3s include the opening cysteine and the closing phenylalanine or tryptophan. Clone size is given for some rows only: seen once, a few or many times, or a class if the clone is expanded.

v_call: TRBV5-4; clone_size: .; cdr3_aa: CASNNRAGGGDEQFF
v_call: TRBV6-5; clone_size: few; cdr3_aa: CASSYHKPSTGSATFF
v_call: TRBV9; clone_size: few; cdr3_aa: CASSVGDTGGNEQYF
v_call: TRBV6-1; clone_size: few; cdr3_aa: CASSETEGGRQPQHF
v_call: TRBV30; clone_size: few; cdr3_aa: CAWSFLELELFF
v_call: TRBV27; clone_size: .; cdr3_aa: CASSSRDTSGVSYEQYF
v_call: TRBV14; clone_size: few; cdr3_aa: CASSHLAGDNEQFF
v_call: TRBV2; clone_size: few; cdr3_aa: CASIRFLAGGPGETQYF
v_call: TRBV7-9; clone_size: .; cdr3_aa: CASSSEISTSGTHYEQYF
v_call: TRBV6-4; clone_size: few; cdr3_aa: CASSDSGGRVNNEQFF
v_call: TRBV7-8; clone_size: few; cdr3_aa: CASSLRDRGFFGGYTF
v_call: TRBV19; clone_size: few; cdr3_aa: CASSIDRAGNLYF
v_call: TRBV5-1; clone_size: .; cdr3_aa: CASSLYRNTEAFF
v_call: TRBV18; clone_size: few; cdr3_aa: CASSPMVGQGLGIQYF
v_call: TRBV18; clone_size: few; cdr3_aa: CASSPGQGIGTEAFF
v_call: TRBV18; clone_size: few; cdr3_aa: CASSSPSVQETQYF
v_call: TRBV19; clone_size: .; cdr3_aa: CASRRDFNSYNEQFF
v_call: TRBV4-1; clone_size: .; cdr3_aa: CASSPGWAWQETQYF
v_call: TRBV19; clone_size: few; cdr3_aa: CASSIPGQGDTQYF
v_call: TRBV5-1; clone_size: few; cdr3_aa: CASSLPGQGDTPLHF
v_call: TRBV5-4; clone_size: few; cdr3_aa: CASSSGQREETQYF
v_call: TRBV5-4; clone_size: .; cdr3_aa: CASSTPSGSTDTQYF
v_call: TRBV6-6; clone_size: few; cdr3_aa: CASSPNTGELFF
v_call: TRBV13; clone_size: .; cdr3_aa: CASSLPWTGRWGDTQYF
v_call: TRBV29-1; clone_size: few; cdr3_aa: CSVEDRATEAFF
v_call: TRBV7-3; clone_size: few; cdr3_aa: CASSIAALGVSTQYF
v_call: TRBV5-6; clone_size: few; cdr3_aa: CASSFSRNTGELFF
v_call: TRBV7-3; clone_size: few; cdr3_aa: CASSSAGGSGANVLTF
v_call: TRBV5-4; clone_size: few; cdr3_aa: CASSLGGGTEAFF
v_call: TRBV5-4; clone_size: .; cdr3_aa: CASSQIPNEQFF
v_call: TRBV6-5; clone_size: .; cdr3_aa: CASSPGAEKLFF
v_call: TRBV28; clone_size: .; cdr3_aa: CASSFYPQGTMETQYF
v_call: TRBV7-9; clone_size: .; cdr3_aa: CASSHTSGGAIHEQYF
v_call: TRBV7-2; clone_size: few; cdr3_aa: CASSLPGYSSGANVLTF
v_call: TRBV10-1; clone_size: few; cdr3_aa: CASSDGYTQYF
v_call: TRBV19; clone_size: .; cdr3_aa: CASSGPGLVTDTQYF
v_call: TRBV5-6; clone_size: few; cdr3_aa: CASAPVMDNEQFF
v_call: TRBV2; clone_size: few; cdr3_aa: CASSVRDRGGNQPQHF
v_call: TRBV4-2; clone_size: few; cdr3_aa: CASSQVAATNEKLFF
v_call: TRBV6-1; clone_size: few; cdr3_aa: CASSGGTGTHLSNQPQHF
v_call: TRBV6-4; clone_size: few; cdr3_aa: CASSEGTSVGRDEQFF
v_call: TRBV19; clone_size: .; cdr3_aa: CASRDGGGVNEQFF
v_call: TRBV10-1; clone_size: .; cdr3_aa: CASMGDLESEQYF
v_call: TRBV7-3; clone_size: .; cdr3_aa: CASSSRAPGQGITEAFF
v_call: TRBV7-6; clone_size: .; cdr3_aa: CASSRRAGYQETQYF